This T cell receptor beta chain was observed in a study of T cell responses to AZD1222 COVID-19 vaccine. Study-level points and caveats: Clonal diversity was possibly underestimated, and the donors were mostly white British, with more females.

TCRdb's table, derived via immunoSEQ multiplex PCR, lists solely in-frame clones and lacks some. The sample holds some 150,000 clones, more than 85% seen once. As concerns this clone: Its antigen is not known.

Germline V gene lookup returns CDR1 SGHTA and CDR2 FQGNSA. V gave up 5 bases and J gave up 2 bases, with 9 bases separating them. CDR3 length: 13 amino acids. The TCR originated in an adult in good health. Specimen: peripheral blood, collected on day 0 of AZD1222 vaccination. The chain uses TRBV7-2 and TRBJ1-1; D not certain. CDR3 region: CASSRQKNTEAFF. The CDR3, as DNA: TGTGCCAGCAGCCGCCAGAAAAACACTGAAGCTTTCTTT.